This TCR beta chain emerged from a study of blood T cell repertoires in COVID-19. Turning to the study itself: T cells, B-cell-depleted T cells, or PBMCs provided the cDNA or gDNA that served as material.

The CDR3 consists of 13 residues. Trimming took 6 bases from V and 7 from J, leaving 12 bases between them. Looked up from germline, CDR1 is SGHVS and CDR2 is FNYEAQ. Sequencing used immunoSEQ multiplex PCR; TCRdb keeps in-frame clones, though not all of them. This table holds about 150,000 clones, 65% to 85% found once. The source is a man between 65 and 80 years old with active or convalescent COVID-19. The rearrangement links TRBV7-6 to TRBJ2-2; TRBD2 is a possible D gene (6 bases). The specimen was peripheral blood. The CDR3 DNA follows: TGTGCCAGCAGGCCCGGGGGTGGCGGGGAGCTGTTTTTT. The encoded protein is CASRPGGGGELFF.